This T cell receptor beta chain emerged from a study of PD-1 blockade in mismatch repair-deficient tumors (dated by TCRdb to the late 2010s). Regarding the study in general: Between late 2013 and 2016, some 92 consecutive patients with about 11 mismatch repair-deficient cancer types, all previously treated and progressing, were enrolled in the trial. Tumor-associated T cell clones were tracked in the peripheral blood of patients responding to PD-1 blockade by deep sequencing of TCR CDR3 regions. Paper-wide results and their limitations: After pembrolizumab, tumor-resident clones, which were often undetectable in blood before treatment, expanded rapidly and then contracted, generally ahead of radiologic responses.

Mismatch repair deficiency in every enrolled patient was established by polymerase chain reaction or immunohistochemistry. A few patients who responded to pembrolizumab therapy underwent TCR sequencing. Pembrolizumab PD-1 blockade was prospectively tested in advanced mismatch repair-deficient cancers, regardless of tissue of origin, in the phase II trial. Serial peripheral blood T cell samples were collected before and at multiple times after starting PD-1 blockade. Blood sampling time points were reported as weeks after the first dose of pembrolizumab. Library preparation was by the immunoSEQ multiplex PCR assay. Drawn from immuneACCESS, this table holds only the in-frame rearrangements with V and J called that TCRdb kept. Clones are partly lost; checked studies trace under half to an unresolved V gene and leave the rest unexplained. The sample table lists about 63,000 clones, 88% of them with a count of one. Together, the top ten hold roughly 13% of the sample.

The germline V gene provides CDR1 SGHDN and CDR2 FVKESK. Spanning cysteine to phenylalanine, the CDR3 consists of 13 amino acids. Left in the record is the CDR3 DNA by itself, 39 bases read in frame from the first base. Trimming takes 1 base off V and 10 bases off J; junction bases not matched to a gene: 2. About this clone itself: It lacks a known antigen. There are no base qualities to consult, and no much larger clone falls within one base.

This TCR derives from an adult with mismatch repair-deficient cancer. This sample comprised peripheral blood, obtained 52 weeks after starting pembrolizumab. The sequence is built from TRBV14 and TRBJ2-1; 9 middle bases align to TRBD2. The CDR3 protein: CASSQGLAAEQFF. The sequenced DNA is TGTGCCAGCAGCCAAGGACTAGCGGCCGAGCAGTTCTTC.